This passage covers 16 T cell receptor beta chains from one sample sequenced in a study of blood T cell repertoires in COVID-19. The table came from immunoSEQ multiplex PCR; TCRdb's copy has only in-frame clones and leaves some out. The sample holds tens of thousands of clones, approximately 86% seen once. The sequencing sample was made of peripheral blood. These receptors came from a woman aged 80 or over with acute or convalescent COVID-19.

The chain couples TRBV9 to TRBJ2-5; D possibly corresponds to TRBD2 (5 bases). The CDR3 sequence is 14 residues long. The V gene's germline CDR1 is SGDLS and CDR2 YYNGEE. The V gene lost 3 bases and the J gene lost 1 base, with 10 bases spanning the gap. In DNA form, the CDR3 reads TGTGCCAGCAGCGGAGAGGACTCCCAAGAGACCCAGTACTTC. Translated, it gives CASSGEDSQETQYF.

This chain connects TRBV29-1 to TRBJ1-2; 8 nucleotides line up with TRBD1. V was clipped by 5 bases and J by 10 bases; unmatched bases: 6. The CDR3 spans 11 residues. The germline V gene has CDR1 SQVTM and CDR2 ANQGSEA. As DNA, the CDR3 is TGCAGCGTTTCAGGGACAGGCTTCTACACCTTC. Amino acid sequence: CSVSGTGFYTF. Variable domain in full (rest from reference TRBV29-1 and TRBJ1-2): SAVISQKPSRDICQRGTSLTIQCQVDSQVTMMFWYRQQPGQSLTLIATANQGSEATYESGFVIDKFPISRPNLTFSTLTVSNMSPEDSSIYLCSVSGTGFYTFGSGTRLTVV.

This chain uses TRBV28 with TRBJ2-7; 8 bases map to TRBD1. The CDR3 has 15 residues. Germline loops: CDR1 MDHEN, CDR2 SYDVKM. Trimming removed 6 bases from V and 2 bases from J; junction bases left unmatched: 9. CDR3 sequence (DNA): TGTGCCAGCAGCGAAGACAGGGGAGGCACCTACGAGCAGTACTTC. Residues: CASSEDRGGTYEQYF. Supplemented by reference TRBV28 and TRBJ2-7, the full variable domain reads DVKVTQSSRYLVKRTGEKVFLECVQDMDHENMFWYRQDPGLGLRLIYFSYDVKMKEKGDIPEGYSVSREKKERFSLILESASTNQTSMYLCASSEDRGGTYEQYFGPGTRLTVT.

The rearrangement links TRBV25-1 to TRBJ2-5; 10 nucleotides align to TRBD1. Per germline, CDR1 MGHDK and CDR2 SYGVNS. There are 14 residues in the CDR3. The trim removed 4 bases at V and 4 bases at J, leaving 3 bases unmatched. CDR3: CASSGDRGGETQYF. The CDR3 DNA is TGTGCCAGCAGTGGGGACAGGGGAGGAGAGACCCAGTACTTC.

The chain has TRBV14 and TRBJ1-2, with 8 nucleotides matching TRBD1. The J segment lost 2 bases and the V segment lost 1 base, leaving 9 bases of the junction unmatched. CDR3 length equals 17 residues. Germline V gene data show CDR1 as SGHDN and CDR2 as FVKESK. The CDR3 loop is CASSQVKGTGPNYGYTF. CDR3 sequence (DNA): TGTGCCAGCAGCCAAGTTAAGGGGACAGGACCAAACTATGGCTACACCTTC.

The chain couples TRBV28 to TRBJ1-1, with D possibly being TRBD1 (6 bases). The CDR3 contains 13 residues. V lost 5 bases, J lost 3 bases, and 10 bases lay in between. Germline CDR1 reads MDHEN; CDR2 reads SYDVKM. The CDR3 protein is CASSIYRDTEAFF. CDR3 sequence (DNA): TGTGCCAGCAGTATCTACAGGGACACTGAAGCTTTCTTT.

The V call is TRBV6-1, the J call TRBJ1-2, with D perhaps TRBD1 (6 bases). Trimming left V 3 bases short and J 2 bases short, with 13 bases between. Germline V gives CDR1 MNHNS, CDR2 SASEGT. This CDR3 has 15 amino acids. The CDR3 nucleotides are TGTGCCAGCAGTGATGGGGGCACAAAGAACTATGGCTACACCTTC. It yields the protein CASSDGGTKNYGYTF.

The chain carries TRBV2 and TRBJ1-4, with 7 bases fitting TRBD1. Germline assignment: CDR1 SNHLY and CDR2 FYNNEI. Losses at the gene ends were 2 bases for V and 7 bases for J; bases not matched to a gene: 7. The CDR3 has 15 amino acids. CDR3 residues: CASSELRGIGEKLFF. CDR3 nucleotide sequence: TGTGCCAGCAGTGAACTCAGGGGGATCGGTGAAAAACTGTTTTTT.

The chain has TRBV5-6 and TRBJ1-5, with 7 bases lining up with TRBD1. The germline gives CDR1 SGHDT, CDR2 YYEEEE. The CDR3 runs 15 residues. J gave up 5 bases and V 0 bases, and 5 bases lay outside the gene matches. Here the CDR3 reads CASSLGQGVHQPQHF. CDR3 bases: TGTGCCAGCAGCTTGGGACAGGGTGTACATCAGCCCCAGCATTTT.

This chain's CDR3 is CASSEKRGWASYEQYF. The CDR3 coding sequence is TGTGCCAGCAGTGAAAAAAGGGGTTGGGCTTCCTACGAGCAGTACTTC. The chain combines TRBV25-1 with TRBJ2-7; possible D gene TRBD1, 5 bases. In germline, CDR1 is MGHDK, CDR2 SYGVNS. V gave up 2 bases and J gave up 1 base, with 15 bases separating them. The CDR3 is 16 residues long.

J is TRBJ1-2 and V is TRBV6-6, with D perhaps matching TRBD1 (6 bases). Germline CDR1 MNHNY, CDR2 SVGAGI (reference sequence). The CDR3 length is 12 residues. V lost 2 bases and J lost 8, with 9 bases in between. CDR3 DNA sequence: TGTGCCAGCAGTTACCCCCAGGGGGGCTACACCTTC. Protein product: CASSYPQGGYTF.

The V call is TRBV27, the J call TRBJ2-2; D is possibly TRBD1 (5 bases). The germline V and J ends were trimmed by 6 bases and 4 bases, with 18 bases remaining between them. This CDR3 comprises 16 residues. The germline CDR1 and CDR2 sequences are MNHEY and SMNVEV (reference sequence). CDR3 DNA: TGTGCCAGCAGCCCCCTACAGGTCCGCATCACCGGGGAGCTGTTTTTT. It specifies CASSPLQVRITGELFF.

The V gene is TRBV3-1 (or the pseudogene TRBV3-2), the J gene TRBJ2-2; tentatively, D is TRBD1 (5 bases). Germline CDR1 is LGHDT and CDR2 is YNNKEL (reference sequence). Between the trimmed V and J ends, which lost 3 bases and 13 bases, there was a span of 12 bases. This CDR3 has 12 amino acids. The CDR3 DNA sequence: TGTGCCAGCAGCCACTCAAAGGGGTGGCTGTTTTTT. This gives the protein CASSHSKGWLFF.

This chain joins TRBV7-3 and TRBJ2-3, with 12 bases identical to TRBD2. This CDR3 contains 16 residues. Germline V gene lookup returns CDR1 SGHTA and CDR2 FQGTGA. V lost 3 bases to trimming and J lost 1 base; unmatched junction nucleotides: 2. The chain's CDR3 is CASSFRTSGGTDTQYF. The CDR3 DNA sequence: TGTGCCAGCAGCTTCCGGACTAGCGGGGGCACAGATACGCAGTATTTT.

The chain has TRBV2 and TRBJ2-3; 8 positions match TRBD2. There are 12 residues in the CDR3. The V gene end was trimmed by 5 bases and the J gene end by 7 bases; junction bases not matched to a gene: 2. Germline CDR1 is SNHLY and CDR2 is FYNNEI. CDR3 sequence reads: CASSFSGNTQYF. DNA of the CDR3: TGTGCCAGCAGTTTTAGCGGGAATACGCAGTATTTT.

V and J are TRBV18 and TRBJ1-2, with TRBD1 matching over 8 bases. The length of the CDR3 is 15 residues. V lost 3 bases, J lost 9 bases, and 12 bases stayed unmatched. Germline V gene sequence: CDR1 KGHSH, CDR2 LQKENI. This CDR3 is CASSPNWVGQGSYTF. The CDR3 DNA reads as TGTGCCAGCTCACCCAATTGGGTCGGACAGGGCAGCTACACCTTC. The whole variable domain, remainder taken from reference TRBV18 and TRBJ1-2, is NAGVMQNPRHLVRRRGQEARLRCSPMKGHSHVYWYRQLPEEGLKFMVYLQKENIIDESGMPKERFSAEFPKEGPSILRIQQVVRGDSAAYFCASSPNWVGQGSYTFGSGTRLTVV.